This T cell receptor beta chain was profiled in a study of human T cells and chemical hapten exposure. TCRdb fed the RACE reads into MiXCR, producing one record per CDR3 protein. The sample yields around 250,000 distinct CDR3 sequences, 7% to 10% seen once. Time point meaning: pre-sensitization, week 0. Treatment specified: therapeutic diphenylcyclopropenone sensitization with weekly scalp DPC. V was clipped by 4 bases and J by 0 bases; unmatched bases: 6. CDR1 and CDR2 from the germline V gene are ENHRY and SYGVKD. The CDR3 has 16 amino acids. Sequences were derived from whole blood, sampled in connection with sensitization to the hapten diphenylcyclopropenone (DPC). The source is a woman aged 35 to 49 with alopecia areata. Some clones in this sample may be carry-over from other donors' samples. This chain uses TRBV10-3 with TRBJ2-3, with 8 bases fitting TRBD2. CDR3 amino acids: CAISAQAGVSTDTQYF. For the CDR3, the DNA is TGTGCCATCAGTGCCCAAGCGGGAGTGAGCACAGATACGCAGTATTTT.